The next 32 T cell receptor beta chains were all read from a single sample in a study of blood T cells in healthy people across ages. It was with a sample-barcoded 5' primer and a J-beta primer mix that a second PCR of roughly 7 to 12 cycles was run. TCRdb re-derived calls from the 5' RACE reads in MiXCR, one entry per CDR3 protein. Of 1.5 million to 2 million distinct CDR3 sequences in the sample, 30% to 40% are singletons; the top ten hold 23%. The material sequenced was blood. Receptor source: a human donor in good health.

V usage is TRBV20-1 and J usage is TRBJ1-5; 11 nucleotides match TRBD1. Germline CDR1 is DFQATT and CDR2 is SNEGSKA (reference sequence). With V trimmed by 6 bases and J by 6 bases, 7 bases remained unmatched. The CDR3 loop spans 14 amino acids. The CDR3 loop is CSAWDRGLRQPQHF. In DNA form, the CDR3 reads TGCAGTGCCTGGGACAGGGGGTTGCGTCAGCCCCAGCATTTT.

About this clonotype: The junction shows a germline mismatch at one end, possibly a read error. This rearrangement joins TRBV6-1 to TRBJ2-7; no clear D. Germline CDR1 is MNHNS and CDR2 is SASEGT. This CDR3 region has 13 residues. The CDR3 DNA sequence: TGTGCCAGCAGTTTTGACACTTCCTACGAGCGGTACTTC. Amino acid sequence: CASSFDTSYERYF.

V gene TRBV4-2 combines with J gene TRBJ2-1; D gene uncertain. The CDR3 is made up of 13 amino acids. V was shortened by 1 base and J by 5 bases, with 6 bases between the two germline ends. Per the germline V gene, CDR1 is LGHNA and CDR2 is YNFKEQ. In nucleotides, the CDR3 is TGTGCCAGCAGCCAAGGTATCCACAATGAGCAGTTCTTC. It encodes CASSQGIHNEQFF.

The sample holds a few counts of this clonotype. The CDR3 loop is CSVEEGAPFTDTQYF. Here the CDR3 DNA reads TGCAGCGTTGAAGAGGGGGCCCCCTTCACAGATACGCAGTATTTT. The genes are TRBV29-1 and TRBJ2-3; TRBD1 might be the D (6 bases). This CDR3 is built from 15 residues. V was shortened by 0 bases and J by 2 bases, with 12 bases between the two germline ends. The germline gives CDR1 SQVTM, CDR2 ANQGSEA.

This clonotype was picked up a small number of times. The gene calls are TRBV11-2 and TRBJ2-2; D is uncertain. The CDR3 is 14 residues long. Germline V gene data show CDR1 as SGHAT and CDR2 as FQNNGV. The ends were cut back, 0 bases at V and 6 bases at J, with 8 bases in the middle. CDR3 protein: CASSLDPRSGELFF. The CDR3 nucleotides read TGTGCCAGCAGCTTAGACCCCCGTTCCGGGGAGCTGTTTTTT.

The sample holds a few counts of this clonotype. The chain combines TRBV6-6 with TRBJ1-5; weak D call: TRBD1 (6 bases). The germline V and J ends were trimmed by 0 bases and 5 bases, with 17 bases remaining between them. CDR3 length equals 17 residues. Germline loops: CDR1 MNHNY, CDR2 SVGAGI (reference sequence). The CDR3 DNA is TGTGCCAGCAGTTACTCATGGCGCGAGGGGGGGGATCAGCCCCAGCATTTT. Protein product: CASSYSWREGGDQPQHF.

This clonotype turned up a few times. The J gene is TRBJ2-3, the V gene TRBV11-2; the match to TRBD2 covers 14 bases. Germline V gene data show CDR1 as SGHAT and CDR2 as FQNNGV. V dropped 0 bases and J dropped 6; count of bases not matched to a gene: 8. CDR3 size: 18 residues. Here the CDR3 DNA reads TGTGCCAGCAGCTTAGATCGACTAGCGGGGGGGCTAAGGGATACGCAGTATTTT. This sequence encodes CASSLDRLAGGLRDTQYF.

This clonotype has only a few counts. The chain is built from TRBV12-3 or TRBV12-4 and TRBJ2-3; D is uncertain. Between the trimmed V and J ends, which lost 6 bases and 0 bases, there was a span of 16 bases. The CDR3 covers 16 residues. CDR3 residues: CASRNRSASSTDTQYF. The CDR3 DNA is TGTGCCAGCAGGAACCGAAGCGCCTCGAGCACAGATACGCAGTATTTT.

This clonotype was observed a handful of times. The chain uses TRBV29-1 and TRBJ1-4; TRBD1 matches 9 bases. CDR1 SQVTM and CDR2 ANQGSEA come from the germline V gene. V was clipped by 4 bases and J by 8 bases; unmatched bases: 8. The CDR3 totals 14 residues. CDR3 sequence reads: CSVGRTGEKEKLFF. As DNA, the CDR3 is TGCAGCGTTGGGAGGACAGGGGAAAAGGAAAAACTGTTTTTT.

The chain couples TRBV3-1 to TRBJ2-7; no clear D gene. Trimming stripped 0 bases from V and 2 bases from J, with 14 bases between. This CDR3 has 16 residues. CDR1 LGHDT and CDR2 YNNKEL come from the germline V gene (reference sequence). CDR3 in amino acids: CASSQDSEAAPYEQYF. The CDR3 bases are TGTGCCAGCAGCCAAGATTCAGAAGCAGCACCCTACGAGCAGTACTTC.

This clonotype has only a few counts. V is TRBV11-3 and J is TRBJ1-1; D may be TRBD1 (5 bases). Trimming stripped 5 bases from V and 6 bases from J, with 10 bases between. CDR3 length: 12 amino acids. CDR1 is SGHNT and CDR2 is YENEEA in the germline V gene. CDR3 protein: CASSQPGPEAFF. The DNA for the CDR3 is TGTGCCAGCAGCCAACCGGGACCTGAAGCTTTCTTT. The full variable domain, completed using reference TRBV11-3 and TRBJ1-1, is EAGVVQSPRYKIIEKKQPVAFWCNPISGHNTLYWYLQNLGQGPELLIRYENEEAVDDSQLPKDRFSAERLKGVDSTLKIQPAELGDSAVYLCASSQPGPEAFFGQGTRLTVV.

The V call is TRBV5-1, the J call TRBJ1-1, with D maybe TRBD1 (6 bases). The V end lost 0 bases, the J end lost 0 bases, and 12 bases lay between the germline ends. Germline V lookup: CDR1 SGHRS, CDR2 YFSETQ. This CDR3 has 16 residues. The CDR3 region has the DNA TGCGCCAGCAGCTTGGCCGAAGGGGGATTGAACACTGAAGCTTTCTTT. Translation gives CASSLAEGGLNTEAFF.

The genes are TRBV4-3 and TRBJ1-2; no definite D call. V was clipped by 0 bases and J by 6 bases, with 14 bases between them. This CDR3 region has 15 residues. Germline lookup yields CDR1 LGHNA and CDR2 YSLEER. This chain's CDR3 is CASSQDGRPAHGYTF. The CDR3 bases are TGCGCCAGCAGCCAAGACGGTAGACCAGCTCATGGCTACACCTTC.

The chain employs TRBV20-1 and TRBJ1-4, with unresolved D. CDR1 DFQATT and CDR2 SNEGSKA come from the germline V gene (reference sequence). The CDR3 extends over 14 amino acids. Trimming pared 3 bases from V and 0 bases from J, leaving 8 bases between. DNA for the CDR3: TGCAGTGCTAGTTCCGGTGCAACTAATGAAAAACTGTTTTTT. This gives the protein CSASSGATNEKLFF.

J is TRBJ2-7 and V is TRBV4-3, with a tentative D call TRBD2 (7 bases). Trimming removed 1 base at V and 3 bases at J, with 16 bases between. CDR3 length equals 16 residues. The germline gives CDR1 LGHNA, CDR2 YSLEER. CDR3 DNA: TGCGCCAGCAGCCAAGGTTCGGCGGGGGCCCACTACGAGCAGTACTTC. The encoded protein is CASSQGSAGAHYEQYF.

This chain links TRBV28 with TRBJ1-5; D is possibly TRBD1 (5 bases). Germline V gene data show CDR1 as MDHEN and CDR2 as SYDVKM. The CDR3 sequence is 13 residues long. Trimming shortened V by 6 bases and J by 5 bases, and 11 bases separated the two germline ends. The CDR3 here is CASRYQGYQPQHF. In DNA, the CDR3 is TGTGCCAGCAGGTATCAGGGTTATCAGCCCCAGCATTTT.

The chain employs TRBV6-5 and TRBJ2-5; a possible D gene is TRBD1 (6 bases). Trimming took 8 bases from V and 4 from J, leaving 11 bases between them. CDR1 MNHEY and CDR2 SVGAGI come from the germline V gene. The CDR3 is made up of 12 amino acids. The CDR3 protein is CASARGGETQYF. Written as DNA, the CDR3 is TGTGCCAGCGCCAGGGGTGGAGAGACCCAGTACTTC.

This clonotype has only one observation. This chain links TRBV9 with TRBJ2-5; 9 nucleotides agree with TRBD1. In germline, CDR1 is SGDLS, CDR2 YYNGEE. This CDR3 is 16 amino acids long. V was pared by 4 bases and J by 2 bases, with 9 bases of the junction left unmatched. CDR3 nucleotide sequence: TGTGCCAGCAGCCCCGGGACAGGGAATAGACAAGAGACCCAGTACTTC. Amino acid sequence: CASSPGTGNRQETQYF.

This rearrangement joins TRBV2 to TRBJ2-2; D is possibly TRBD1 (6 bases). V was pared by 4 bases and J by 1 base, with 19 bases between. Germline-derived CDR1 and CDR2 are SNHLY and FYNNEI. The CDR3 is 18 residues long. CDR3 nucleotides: TGTGCCAGCAGTGCGCGGCAGGGGAACCCTCGGAACACCGGGGAGCTGTTTTTT. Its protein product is CASSARQGNPRNTGELFF.

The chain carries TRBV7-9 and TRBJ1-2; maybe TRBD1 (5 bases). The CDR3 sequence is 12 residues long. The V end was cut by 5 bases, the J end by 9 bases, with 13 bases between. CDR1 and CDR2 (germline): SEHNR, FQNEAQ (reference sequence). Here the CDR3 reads CASSPPGRSYTF. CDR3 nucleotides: TGTGCCAGCAGCCCTCCAGGGCGGAGCTACACCTTC. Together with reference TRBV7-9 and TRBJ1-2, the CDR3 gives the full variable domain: DTGVSQNPRHKITKRGQNVTFRCDPISEHNRLYWYRQTLGQGPEFLTYFQNEAQLEKSRLLSDRFSAERPKGSFSTLEIQRTEQGDSAMYLCASSPPGRSYTFGSGTRLTVV.

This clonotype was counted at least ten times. CDR3 region: CASSRGDHDDEQFF. CDR3 nucleotides: TGTGCCAGCTCCCGGGGGGATCATGACGATGAGCAGTTCTTC. V is TRBV12-3 or TRBV12-4 and J is TRBJ2-1; TRBD2 agrees at 7 bases. The CDR3 contains 14 residues. V lost 8 bases, J lost 8 bases, and 12 bases stayed unmatched.

Written as DNA, the CDR3 is TGTGCCAGCAGTACAGGGAGCGCTAACTATGGCTACACCTTC. Amino acid sequence: CASSTGSANYGYTF. The chain employs TRBV25-1 and TRBJ1-2; D is perhaps TRBD1 (6 bases). There are 14 residues in the CDR3. V lost 5 bases and J 0 bases, leaving 10 bases between the germline ends. The germline gives CDR1 MGHDK, CDR2 SYGVNS.

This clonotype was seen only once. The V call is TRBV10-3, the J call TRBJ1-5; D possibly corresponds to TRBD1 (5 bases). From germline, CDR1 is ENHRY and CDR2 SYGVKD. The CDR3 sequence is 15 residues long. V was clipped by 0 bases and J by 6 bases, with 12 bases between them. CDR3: CAISESLQGFQPQHF. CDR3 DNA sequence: TGTGCCATCAGTGAGTCTCTCCAGGGTTTTCAGCCCCAGCATTTT.

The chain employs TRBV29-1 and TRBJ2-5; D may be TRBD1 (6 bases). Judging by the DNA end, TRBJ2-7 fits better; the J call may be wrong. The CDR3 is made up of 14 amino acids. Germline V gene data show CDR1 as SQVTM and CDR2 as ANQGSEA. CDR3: CSVIGIRGFNEQYF. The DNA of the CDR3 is TGCAGCGTTATAGGTATCAGGGGTTTCAACGAGCAGTACTTC.

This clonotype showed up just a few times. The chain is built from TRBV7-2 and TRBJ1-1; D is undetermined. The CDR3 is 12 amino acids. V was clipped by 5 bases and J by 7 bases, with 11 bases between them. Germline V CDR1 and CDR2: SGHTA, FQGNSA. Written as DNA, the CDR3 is TGTGCCAGCAGCCCCCTCGAAATTGAAGCTTTCTTT. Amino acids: CASSPLEIEAFF.

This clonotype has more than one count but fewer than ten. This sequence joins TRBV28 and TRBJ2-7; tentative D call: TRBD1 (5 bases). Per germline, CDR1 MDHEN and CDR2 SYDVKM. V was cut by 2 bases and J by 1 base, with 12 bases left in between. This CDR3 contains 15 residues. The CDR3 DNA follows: TGTGCCAGCAGTTTAACGGTGGCAGGGTCCTACGAGCAGTACTTC. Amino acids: CASSLTVAGSYEQYF.

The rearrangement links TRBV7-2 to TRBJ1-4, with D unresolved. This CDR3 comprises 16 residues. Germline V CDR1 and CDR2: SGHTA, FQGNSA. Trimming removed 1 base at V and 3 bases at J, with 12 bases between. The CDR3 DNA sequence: TGTGCCAGCAGCTTAGGCATAAATGCGGCTAATGAAAAACTGTTTTTT. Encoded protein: CASSLGINAANEKLFF.

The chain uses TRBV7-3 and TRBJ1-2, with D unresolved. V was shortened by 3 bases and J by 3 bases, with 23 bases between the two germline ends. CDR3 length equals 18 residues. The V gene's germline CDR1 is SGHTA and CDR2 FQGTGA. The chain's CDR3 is CASSFSRVWNKADYGYTF. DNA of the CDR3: TGTGCCAGCAGCTTTAGCCGGGTTTGGAACAAAGCGGACTATGGCTACACCTTC.

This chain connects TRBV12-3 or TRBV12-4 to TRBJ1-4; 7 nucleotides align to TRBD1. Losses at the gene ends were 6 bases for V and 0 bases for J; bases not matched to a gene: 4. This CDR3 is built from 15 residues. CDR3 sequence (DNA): TGTGCCAGCAGGCGAACAGGGGCAACTAATGAAAAACTGTTTTTT. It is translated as CASRRTGATNEKLFF.

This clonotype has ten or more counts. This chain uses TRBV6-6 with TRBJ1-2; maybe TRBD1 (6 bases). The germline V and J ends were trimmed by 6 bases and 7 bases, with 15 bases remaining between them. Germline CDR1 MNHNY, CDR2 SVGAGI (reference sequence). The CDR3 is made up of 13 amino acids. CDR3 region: CASSPRQDIGYTF. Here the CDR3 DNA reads TGTGCCAGCAGCCCCCGACAGGATATTGGCTACACCTTC.

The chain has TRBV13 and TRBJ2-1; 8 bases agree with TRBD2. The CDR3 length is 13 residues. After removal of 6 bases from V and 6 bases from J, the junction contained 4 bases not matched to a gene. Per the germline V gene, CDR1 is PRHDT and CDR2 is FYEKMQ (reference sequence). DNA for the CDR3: TGTGCCAGCAGAGGACTAGCTCGCAATGAGCAGTTCTTC. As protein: CASRGLARNEQFF.

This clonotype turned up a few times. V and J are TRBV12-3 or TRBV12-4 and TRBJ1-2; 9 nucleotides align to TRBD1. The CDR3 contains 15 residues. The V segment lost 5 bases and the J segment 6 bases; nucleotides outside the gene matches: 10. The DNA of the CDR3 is TGTGCCAGCAGTGCCCGAGGACAGGGGATTCATGGCTACACCTTC. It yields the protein CASSARGQGIHGYTF.